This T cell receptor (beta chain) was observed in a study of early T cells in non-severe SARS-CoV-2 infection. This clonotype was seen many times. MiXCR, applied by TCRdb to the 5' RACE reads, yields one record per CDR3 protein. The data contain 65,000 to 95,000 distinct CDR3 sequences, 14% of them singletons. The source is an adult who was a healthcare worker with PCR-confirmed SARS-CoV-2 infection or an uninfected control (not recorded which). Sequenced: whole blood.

The CDR3 spells CASSIGGTYNEQFF. DNA of the CDR3: TGCGCCAGCAGCATCGGGGGTACCTACAATGAGCAGTTCTTC. V gene TRBV5-1 combines with J gene TRBJ2-1; D perhaps matches TRBD2 (6 bases). The V gene lost 4 bases and the J gene lost 2 bases, with 10 bases spanning the gap. This CDR3 has 14 residues. CDR1 SGHRS and CDR2 YFSETQ come from the germline V gene.